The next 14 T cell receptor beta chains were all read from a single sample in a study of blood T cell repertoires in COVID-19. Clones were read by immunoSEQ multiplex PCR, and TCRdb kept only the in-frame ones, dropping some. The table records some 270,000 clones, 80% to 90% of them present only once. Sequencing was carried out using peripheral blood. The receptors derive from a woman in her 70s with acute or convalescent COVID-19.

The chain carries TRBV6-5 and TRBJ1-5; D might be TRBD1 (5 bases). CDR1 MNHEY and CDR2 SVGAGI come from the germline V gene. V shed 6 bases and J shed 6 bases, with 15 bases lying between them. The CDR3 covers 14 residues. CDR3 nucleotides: TGTGCCAGCAGCCGGGGGGAGGCTCGTCAGCCCCAGCATTTT. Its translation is CASSRGEARQPQHF.

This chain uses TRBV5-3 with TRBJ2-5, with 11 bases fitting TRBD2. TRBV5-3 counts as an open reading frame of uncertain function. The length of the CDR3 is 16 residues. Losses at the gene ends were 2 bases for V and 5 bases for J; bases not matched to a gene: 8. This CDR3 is CARSLMTSGDQETQYF. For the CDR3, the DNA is TGTGCCAGAAGCTTAATGACTAGCGGGGATCAGGAGACCCAGTACTTC.

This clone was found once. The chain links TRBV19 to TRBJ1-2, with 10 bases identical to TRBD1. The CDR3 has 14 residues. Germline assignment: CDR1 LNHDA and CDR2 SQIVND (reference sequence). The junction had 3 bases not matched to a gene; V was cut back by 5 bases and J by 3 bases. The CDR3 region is CASSRTGGYYGYTF. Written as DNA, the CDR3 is TGTGCCAGTAGTCGGACAGGGGGATACTATGGCTACACCTTC.

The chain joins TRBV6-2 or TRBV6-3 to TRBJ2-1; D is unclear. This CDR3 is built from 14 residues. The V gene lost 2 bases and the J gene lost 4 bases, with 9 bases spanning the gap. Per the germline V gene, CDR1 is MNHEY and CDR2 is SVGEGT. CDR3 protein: CASSYGQIYNEQFF. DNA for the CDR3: TGTGCCAGCAGTTACGGGCAAATTTACAATGAGCAGTTCTTC.

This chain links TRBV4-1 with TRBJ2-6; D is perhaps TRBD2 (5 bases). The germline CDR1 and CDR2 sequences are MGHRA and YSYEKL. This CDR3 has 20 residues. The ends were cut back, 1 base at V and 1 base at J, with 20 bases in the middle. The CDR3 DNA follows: TGCGCCAGCAGCCAAGGGGTCGCCCGAGGGCCGCGGTCTGGGGCCAACGTCCTGACTTTC. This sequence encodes CASSQGVARGPRSGANVLTF.

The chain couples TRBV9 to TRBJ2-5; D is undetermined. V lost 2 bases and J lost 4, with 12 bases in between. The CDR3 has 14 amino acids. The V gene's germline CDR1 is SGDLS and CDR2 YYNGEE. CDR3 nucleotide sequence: TGTGCCAGCAGCGTCAGCAGAGGTGGAGAGACCCAGTACTTC. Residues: CASSVSRGGETQYF.

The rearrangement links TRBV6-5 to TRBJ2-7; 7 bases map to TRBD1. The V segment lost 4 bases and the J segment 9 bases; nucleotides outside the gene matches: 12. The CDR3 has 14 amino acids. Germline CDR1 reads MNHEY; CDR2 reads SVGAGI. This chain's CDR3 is CASSSPRQGRGQYF. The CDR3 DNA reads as TGTGCCAGCAGTTCGCCCCGACAGGGTAGGGGGCAGTACTTC.

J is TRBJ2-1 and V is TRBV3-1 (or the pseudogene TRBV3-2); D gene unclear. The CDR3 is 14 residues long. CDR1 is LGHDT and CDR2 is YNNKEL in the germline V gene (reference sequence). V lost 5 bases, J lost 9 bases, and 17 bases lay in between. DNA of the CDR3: TGTGCCAGCAGCGCCCTACCCAGGATTCGTGAGCAGTTCTTC. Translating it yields CASSALPRIREQFF.

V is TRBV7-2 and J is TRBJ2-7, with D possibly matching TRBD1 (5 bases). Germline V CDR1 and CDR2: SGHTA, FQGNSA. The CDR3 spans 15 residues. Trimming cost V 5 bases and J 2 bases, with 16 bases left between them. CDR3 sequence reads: CASSVTDSFAYEQYF. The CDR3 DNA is TGTGCCAGCAGCGTGACAGATAGTTTTGCCTACGAGCAGTACTTC.

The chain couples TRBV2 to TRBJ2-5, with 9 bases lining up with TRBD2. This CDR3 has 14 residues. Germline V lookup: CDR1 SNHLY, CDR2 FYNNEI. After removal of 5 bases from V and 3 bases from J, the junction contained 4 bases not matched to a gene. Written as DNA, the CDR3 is TGTGCCAGCAGTCAGTCTAGCGGGGAAGAGACCCAGTACTTC. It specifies CASSQSSGEETQYF.

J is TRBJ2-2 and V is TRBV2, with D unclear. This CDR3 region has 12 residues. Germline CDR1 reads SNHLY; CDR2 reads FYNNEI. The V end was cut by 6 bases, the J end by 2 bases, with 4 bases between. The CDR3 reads CASRHNTGELFF. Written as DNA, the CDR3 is TGTGCCAGCAGACACAACACCGGGGAGCTGTTTTTT.

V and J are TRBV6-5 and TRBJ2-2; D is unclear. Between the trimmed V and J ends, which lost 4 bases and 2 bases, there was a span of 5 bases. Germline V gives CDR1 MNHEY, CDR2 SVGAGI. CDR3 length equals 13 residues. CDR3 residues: CASSSQNTGELFF. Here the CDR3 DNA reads TGTGCCAGCAGTTCCCAAAACACCGGGGAGCTGTTTTTT.

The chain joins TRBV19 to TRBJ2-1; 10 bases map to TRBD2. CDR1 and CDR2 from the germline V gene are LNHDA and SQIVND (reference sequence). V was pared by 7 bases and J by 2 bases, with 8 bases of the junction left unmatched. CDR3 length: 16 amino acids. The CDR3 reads CASTEGLALAYNEQFF. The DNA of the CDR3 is TGTGCCAGTACCGAGGGACTAGCGCTCGCCTACAATGAGCAGTTCTTC.

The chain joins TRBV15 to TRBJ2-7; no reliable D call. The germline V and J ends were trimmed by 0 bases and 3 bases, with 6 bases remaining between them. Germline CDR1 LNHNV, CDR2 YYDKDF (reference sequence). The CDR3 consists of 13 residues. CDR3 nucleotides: TGTGCCACCAGCAGAGAACAATTCTACGAGCAGTACTTC. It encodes CATSREQFYEQYF.